These T cell receptor beta chains were read from a single sample in a study of CD8+ T cells in alopecia areata. Sequencing was performed with immunoSEQ multiplex PCR; in TCRdb, only in-frame clones are kept and a portion is missing. The top ten clones hold 20% to 25% of a sample with around 150,000 clones, roughly 82% of them seen once. Sequenced material: CD8+ T cells sorted from blood, taken at week 4, from a patient treated with tofacitinib. Receptors originate from a human donor with alopecia areata. Both conserved end residues are part of each CDR3. The order of the fields is clone size, V gene, D gene, J gene, CDR3 DNA, CDR3 protein. The D gene is left open where the match is weak. A clone size is listed for some rows: how often the clone was seen (once, few, many), or a class if it is expanded.

>-|TRBV27|TRBD1|TRBJ2-6
TGTGCCAGCAGTTTATTAGGGGGCGCCGGGGCCAACGTCCTGACTTTC
CASSLLGGAGANVLTF
>-|TRBV7-2|TRBD1|TRBJ2-7
TGTGCCAGCAGCAGGACAGGCTACGAGCAGTACTTC
CASSRTGYEQYF
>-|TRBV19|TRBD1|TRBJ1-2
TGTGCCAGTAGTCTCACCCACTTCGACAGGGGCGATGGCTACACCTTC
CASSLTHFDRGDGYTF
>-|TRBV7-7|TRBD1|TRBJ2-3
TGTGCTAGCAGCCCGGGACAGGGAACCACAGATACGCAGTATTTT
CASSPGQGTTDTQYF
>-|TRBV9|-|TRBJ2-3
TGTGCCAGCAGCCCCGGCCCCGGAGTCACAGATACGCAGTATTTT
CASSPGPGVTDTQYF
>-|TRBV6-5|TRBD2|TRBJ2-3
TGTGCCAGCACCCCCCTTAGTAGCGGGGGAGATACGCAGTATTTT
CASTPLSSGGDTQYF
>-|TRBV27|TRBD1|TRBJ2-1
TGTGCCAGCAGTTTTCCAGGGGGAAGCGAGCAGTTCTTC
CASSFPGGSEQFF
>-|TRBV15|-|TRBJ2-5
TGTGCCACCAGCAGAATTAGGCAAGAGACCCAGTACTTC
CATSRIRQETQYF
>-|TRBV29-1|TRBD1|TRBJ2-7
TGCAGCGTTGGGGGACAGGGGGGCGAGCAGTACTTC
CSVGGQGGEQYF
>-|TRBV27|-|TRBJ1-6
TGTGCCAGCAGTTTAACAGCCGGGGGGAACTCACCCCTCCACTTT
CASSLTAGGNSPLHF
>-|TRBV7-9|TRBD2|TRBJ2-5
TGTGCCAGCAGCTTAAGGAGCGGGGGGGCCAAAGAGACCCAGTACTTC
CASSLRSGGAKETQYF
>-|TRBV27|-|TRBJ2-5
TGTGCCAGCAGCCGCAGGGTCCGAGAGACCCAGTACTTC
CASSRRVRETQYF
>-|TRBV7-2|TRBD1|TRBJ1-2
TGTGCCAGCAGCTCAGGGGGCAGCTATGGCTACACCTTC
CASSSGGSYGYTF
>-|TRBV5-6|-|TRBJ1-1
TGTGCCAGCAGCTTAGCGGGTAGCACTGAAGCTTTCTTT
CASSLAGSTEAFF
>-|TRBV6-6|TRBD1|TRBJ2-7
TGTGCCAGCGGGGACAGGGTTTACGAGCAGTACTTC
CASGDRVYEQYF
>-|TRBV20-1|-|TRBJ1-2
TGCAGTGCTAGAGGCAGGGCGGGCTACACCTTC
CSARGRAGYTF
>-|TRBV29-1|-|TRBJ2-7
TGCAGCGTTGACGGGTTTGAAGGATCCGCGTCCTACGAGCAGTACTTC
CSVDGFEGSASYEQYF
>-|TRBV7-6|-|TRBJ2-7
TGTGCCAGCAGCTTAGGAGCAGGCCTCTCCTACGAGCAGTACTTC
CASSLGAGLSYEQYF
>-|TRBV5-4|-|TRBJ2-1
TGTGCCAGCAGCGGGGACACGTACAATGAGCAGTTCTTC
CASSGDTYNEQFF
>-|TRBV7-7|TRBD2|TRBJ2-3
TGTGCTAGCAGCCCTAGCGGGTCTACAGATACGCAGTATTTT
CASSPSGSTDTQYF
>-|TRBV5-6|-|TRBJ2-4
TGTGCCAGCAGCTGGGGCCTAGCCAAAAACATTCAGTACTTC
CASSWGLAKNIQYF
>-|TRBV12-5|-|TRBJ2-5
TGTGCTAGTGGTTTGGGCGGGACAGAAGAGACCCAGTACTTC
CASGLGGTEETQYF
>-|TRBV4-2|TRBD2|TRBJ2-2
TGTGCCAGCAGCCACTCCACTAGCGGGGCGAACACCGGGGAGCTGTTTTTT
CASSHSTSGANTGELFF
>few|TRBV2|-|TRBJ2-1
TGTGCCAGCAGTGAGCCCAGGGGCCGTGACAATGAGCAGTTCTTC
CASSEPRGRDNEQFF
>-|TRBV7-2|-|TRBJ2-5
TGTGCCAGCAGCATGCCTCTAGAGACCCAGTACTTC
CASSMPLETQYF
>-|TRBV4-1|-|TRBJ2-2
TGCGCCAGCAGCCCCGGCCCTGGCACCGGGGAGCTGTTTTTT
CASSPGPGTGELFF